This T cell receptor beta chain was retrieved from a study of T cell responses to AZD1222 COVID-19 vaccine. Sequenced by immunoSEQ multiplex PCR; TCRdb stores in-frame clones only, minus some. The sample shows roughly 260,000 clones, more than 80% of them seen only once. V was clipped by 2 bases and J by 4 bases, with 3 bases between them. The CDR3 runs 12 residues. Germline V CDR1 and CDR2: SGHTA, FQGTGA. On this clone itself: Its antigen is undetermined.

Whole-study findings and limits: Donors, mostly white British, included more females; clonal diversity was possibly underestimated.

This specimen was peripheral blood, taken on day 0 of AZD1222 vaccination. V is TRBV7-3 and J is TRBJ2-1; D is unresolved. This clonotype was sampled from an adult in good health. The CDR3: CASSLGYNEQFF. CDR3 DNA: TGTGCCAGCAGCTTAGGATACAATGAGCAGTTCTTC. The complete variable domain, with remaining parts taken from reference TRBV7-3 and TRBJ2-1, reads GAGVSQTPSNKVTEKGKYVELRCDPISGHTALYWYRQSLGQGPEFLIYFQGTGAADDSGLPNDRFFAVRPEGSVSTLKIQRTERGDSAVYLCASSLGYNEQFFGPGTRLTVL.